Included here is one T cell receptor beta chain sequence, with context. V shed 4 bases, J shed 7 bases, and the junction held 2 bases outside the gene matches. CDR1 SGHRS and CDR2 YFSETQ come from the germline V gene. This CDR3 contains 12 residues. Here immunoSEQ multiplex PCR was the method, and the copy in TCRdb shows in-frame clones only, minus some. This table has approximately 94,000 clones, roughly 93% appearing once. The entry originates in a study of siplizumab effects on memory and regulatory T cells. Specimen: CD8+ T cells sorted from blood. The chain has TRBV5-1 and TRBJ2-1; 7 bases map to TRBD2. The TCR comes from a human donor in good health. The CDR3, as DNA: TGCGCCAGCAGCCTAGCGGCAAATGAGCAGTTCTTC. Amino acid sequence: CASSLAANEQFF.